Below are 17 T cell receptor beta chains sequenced from a single sample in a study of blood T cell repertoires in COVID-19. Sequenced by immunoSEQ multiplex PCR; TCRdb stores in-frame clones only, minus some. The sample holds over 150,000 clones, approximately 85% seen once. The sequenced sample consisted of PBMCs or T cells enriched from blood (not recorded which). Receptors were obtained from a middle-aged man who had recovered from COVID-19.

A note on this clone: The junction departs from the called germline gene at one end, perhaps through a read error. The chain couples TRBV27 to TRBJ1-1; 8 bases agree with TRBD1. The CDR3 spans 11 residues. Germline-derived CDR1 and CDR2 are MNHEY and SMNVEV (reference sequence). CDR3 nucleotide sequence: TGTGCCAGCCTTCAGGGGGCTGAAACTTTCTTT. Its protein product is CASLQGAETFF.

The chain joins TRBV4-1 to TRBJ2-7; possibly TRBD2 for D (5 bases). CDR1 and CDR2 (germline): MGHRA, YSYEKL. The CDR3 spans 14 residues. Between the trimmed V and J ends, which lost 2 bases and 1 base, there was a span of 9 bases. CDR3 amino acids: CASSQITGSYEQYF. As DNA, the CDR3 is TGCGCCAGCAGCCAAATAACGGGGTCCTACGAGCAGTACTTC.

This chain joins TRBV7-3 and TRBJ2-2; TRBD2 matches at 14 bases. Germline CDR1 and CDR2: SGHTA and FQGTGA. The ends lost 5 bases at V and 7 bases at J; junction bases unmatched: 12. The CDR3 runs to 18 residues. The CDR3 protein is CASSRGTSGRRLGGELFF. In DNA, the CDR3 is TGTGCCAGCAGCCGAGGGACTAGCGGGAGAAGGCTGGGCGGGGAGCTGTTTTTT.

The chain has TRBV27 and TRBJ1-2; D may be TRBD1 (5 bases). Trimming left V 1 base short and J 4 bases short, with 13 bases between. The CDR3 is 15 amino acids. Looked up from germline, CDR1 is MNHEY and CDR2 is SMNVEV (reference sequence). The CDR3 sequence: CASSLFKAQGYGYTF. CDR3 coding DNA: TGTGCCAGCAGTTTATTTAAGGCGCAGGGCTATGGCTACACCTTC.

This clone was counted only a few times. This chain joins TRBV5-1 and TRBJ1-2, with 7 bases aligning to TRBD1. CDR1 SGHRS and CDR2 YFSETQ come from the germline V gene. CDR3 length equals 15 residues. Trimming removed 4 bases from V and 0 bases from J; junction bases left unmatched: 6. CDR3: CASSVQGIANYGYTF. In DNA form, the CDR3 reads TGCGCCAGCAGCGTACAGGGGATAGCTAACTATGGCTACACCTTC.

The V call is TRBV20-1, the J call TRBJ2-1, with D possibly being TRBD2 (6 bases). V gave up 6 bases and J gave up 15 bases, with 18 bases separating them. CDR1 and CDR2 from the germline V gene are DFQATT and SNEGSKA (reference sequence). CDR3 length: 11 amino acids. CDR3 residues: CSAQRATSMFF. CDR3 nucleotide sequence: TGCAGTGCCCAGCGGGCTACCTCAATGTTCTTC.

The CDR3 nucleotides are TGTGCCATCAGTGAGAGTGGGAGGAGTGAAAAACTGTTTTTT. Translation gives CAISESGRSEKLFF. The chain is built from TRBV10-3 and TRBJ1-4; D call uncertain. Trimming removed 2 bases from V and 7 bases from J, with 11 bases in between. Germline assignment: CDR1 ENHRY and CDR2 SYGVKD. The CDR3 runs 14 residues.

The chain combines TRBV11-2 with TRBJ1-4, with 8 bases matching TRBD1. Germline V gene lookup returns CDR1 SGHAT and CDR2 FQNNGV. V was clipped by 5 bases and J by 8 bases; unmatched bases: 13. The CDR3 runs to 16 residues. CDR3 nucleotides: TGTGCCAGCAGCCCAGACCCCGGGACAGGCTACGAAAAACTGTTTTTT. This translates into CASSPDPGTGYEKLFF.

CDR3 amino acids: CASSRVGGPDTQYF. For the CDR3, the DNA is TGCGCCAGCAGCCGAGTAGGGGGTCCAGATACGCAGTATTTT. The chain is built from TRBV4-1 and TRBJ2-3, with D tentatively TRBD1 (6 bases). The germline CDR1 and CDR2 sequences are MGHRA and YSYEKL. Trimming removed 4 bases from V and 4 bases from J, with 12 bases in between. The CDR3 covers 14 residues.

J is TRBJ1-1 and V is TRBV11-3; TRBD1 is a possible D gene (5 bases). CDR1 is SGHNT, CDR2 YENEEA, per germline. The CDR3 has 17 residues. Trimming left V 0 bases short and J 0 bases short, with 14 bases between. Here the CDR3 reads CASSLDRWGSMNTEAFF. CDR3 DNA sequence: TGTGCCAGCAGCTTAGATCGATGGGGCAGTATGAACACTGAAGCTTTCTTT.

The V gene is TRBV19, the J gene TRBJ1-2; D may be TRBD1 (5 bases). The CDR3 consists of 14 residues. Trimming took 1 base from V and 8 from J, leaving 14 bases between them. The V gene's germline CDR1 is LNHDA and CDR2 SQIVND (reference sequence). CDR3 residues: CASSIGSASGGYTF. The DNA for the CDR3 is TGTGCCAGTAGTATAGGGTCCGCCTCAGGGGGCTACACCTTC.

This chain connects TRBV4-1 to TRBJ2-3; 10 positions agree with TRBD2. This CDR3 spans 16 amino acids. Trimming cost V 3 bases and J 5 bases; bases outside gene matches: 8. CDR1 and CDR2 from the germline V gene are MGHRA and YSYEKL. The CDR3 sequence: CASSQPLAGVGDTQYF. DNA for the CDR3: TGCGCCAGCAGCCAGCCCCTAGCGGGGGTGGGAGATACGCAGTATTTT.

The chain employs TRBV5-1 and TRBJ1-3, with 10 bases lining up with TRBD1. V lost 4 bases and J lost 6; bases outside the gene matches: 4. The CDR3 runs to 14 residues. CDR1 and CDR2 from the germline V gene are SGHRS and YFSETQ. CDR3 nucleotides: TGCGCCAGCAGCCCGGGACAGGGGCTAAACACCATATATTTT. The encoded protein is CASSPGQGLNTIYF.

This clone occurred once. This sequence joins TRBV27 and TRBJ2-7; D remains ambiguous. The length of the CDR3 is 12 residues. V lost 1 base, J lost 6 bases, and 7 bases lay in between. CDR1 is MNHEY and CDR2 is SMNVEV in the germline V gene (reference sequence). This CDR3 reads CASSLYGGEQYF. The CDR3 nucleotides are TGTGCCAGCAGTTTATACGGCGGCGAGCAGTACTTC.

About this clone itself: The junction differs from germline at one of its ends, possibly a read error. The V call is TRBV4-1, the J call TRBJ1-2; TRBD1 is a possible D gene (6 bases). Germline assignment: CDR1 MGHRA and CDR2 YSYEKL. The CDR3 contains 17 residues. CDR3 coding DNA: TGCGCCAGTAGCCAAGAGACCAAACAACGGACAGCCTATGGCTACACCTTC. As protein: CASSQETKQRTAYGYTF.

This sequence joins TRBV6-5 and TRBJ1-2; D call uncertain. The V gene lost 6 bases and the J gene lost 0 bases, with 5 bases spanning the gap. CDR1 and CDR2 from the germline V gene are MNHEY and SVGAGI. This CDR3 contains 12 residues. The CDR3 region is CASRPANYGYTF. For the CDR3, the DNA is TGTGCCAGCAGACCAGCTAACTATGGCTACACCTTC.

This rearrangement joins TRBV9 to TRBJ1-2; maybe TRBD1 (6 bases). Germline values: CDR1 SGDLS, CDR2 YYNGEE. This CDR3 has 19 amino acids. V was pared by 1 base and J by 2 bases, with 24 bases between. The CDR3 DNA reads as TGTGCCAGCAGCGTAAACCCTCTTCCCGTACAGGGCTCCAACTATGGCTACACCTTC. Translation gives CASSVNPLPVQGSNYGYTF.